These 8 T cell receptor beta chains came from one sample sequenced in a study of blood T cells in healthy people across ages. For the second PCR, which ran for roughly 6 to 12 cycles, a sample-barcoded 5' primer and a J-beta primer mix were used. Each CDR3 protein is one row after TCRdb ran MiXCR on the 5' RACE reads. Here the sample spans about 580,000 distinct CDR3 sequences, under 55% being singletons. Specimen: blood. These receptors all come from an elderly man in good health.

This chain uses TRBV5-1 with TRBJ2-5; 13 nucleotides match TRBD2. The J call may be mistaken, given a closer DNA end match to TRBJ2-7. Germline values: CDR1 SGHRS, CDR2 YFSETQ. This CDR3 has 16 residues. The CDR3 nucleotides are TGCGCCAGCAGCGCTGGACTAGCGGGAGAAGTTTACGAGCAGTACTTC. It encodes CASSAGLAGEVYEQYF.

This clonotype came up many times. The V call is TRBV29-1, the J call TRBJ2-3; the match to TRBD1 covers 8 bases. The length of the CDR3 is 13 residues. V shed 6 bases, J shed 2 bases, and the junction held 4 bases outside the gene matches. CDR1 and CDR2 from the germline V gene are SQVTM and ANQGSEA. CDR3 in amino acids: CSVDRGSTDTQYF. CDR3 nucleotide sequence: TGCAGCGTCGACAGGGGTTCCACAGATACGCAGTATTTT.

This clonotype occurred many times. This chain links TRBV6-5 with TRBJ2-3, with D unclear. This CDR3 region has 15 residues. Trimming removed 1 base at V and 2 bases at J, with 10 bases between. Germline CDR1 and CDR2: MNHEY and SVGAGI. The CDR3 DNA reads as TGTGCCAGCAGTTACTTACCGGGCCACACAGATACGCAGTATTTT. Protein product: CASSYLPGHTDTQYF.

In this sample, this clonotype turned up a few times. The rearrangement links TRBV20-1 to TRBJ2-7; 9 nucleotides match TRBD2. CDR1 is DFQATT and CDR2 is SNEGSKA in the germline V gene (reference sequence). The CDR3 runs to 15 residues. J was trimmed by 1 base and V by 3 bases; bases with no gene match: 7. CDR3 DNA: TGCAGTGCTAGGGCGCTGGCGGGAGGGTCCTACGAGCAGTACTTC. This codes for CSARALAGGSYEQYF.

The chain has TRBV27 and TRBJ2-7; D is unresolved. Germline loops: CDR1 MNHEY, CDR2 SMNVEV (reference sequence). CDR3 size: 14 residues. V lost 2 bases and J 3 bases, leaving 11 bases between the germline ends. The CDR3 DNA sequence: TGTGCCAGCAGTTTAGGAGCCAGACTCTACGAGCAGTACTTC. Translating gives CASSLGARLYEQYF.

The V call is TRBV20-1, the J call TRBJ1-2; tentative D call: TRBD1 (5 bases). Germline V gives CDR1 DFQATT, CDR2 SNEGSKA (reference sequence). Trimming took 7 bases from V and 6 from J, leaving 15 bases between them. The CDR3 contains 12 residues. CDR3 DNA sequence: TGCAGTGTTCCGTTCGGGGGGGATGGCTACACCTTC. Translation: CSVPFGGDGYTF.

V and J are TRBV5-1 and TRBJ2-5, with D possibly matching TRBD1 (6 bases). Per the germline V gene, CDR1 is SGHRS and CDR2 is YFSETQ. V gave up 1 base and J gave up 5 bases, with 15 bases separating them. CDR3 length: 15 residues. As DNA, the CDR3 is TGCGCCAGCAGCTTGTACAGGGCGGTGGGGGAGACCCAGTACTTC. Its translation is CASSLYRAVGETQYF. The full variable domain, rest sourced from reference TRBV5-1 and TRBJ2-5, is KAGVTQTPRYLIKTRGQQVTLSCSPISGHRSVSWYQQTPGQGLQFLFEYFSETQRNKGNFPGRFSGRQFSNSRSEMNVSTLELGDSALYLCASSLYRAVGETQYFGPGTRLLVL.

About this clonotype: A much larger clone differs from this one at a single base, so this may be a read error. The chain uses TRBV6-6 and TRBJ2-7; 7 nucleotides match TRBD1. The J call may be incorrect, as the DNA end agrees better with TRBJ2-5. Germline-derived CDR1 and CDR2 are MNHNY and SVGAGI (reference sequence). CDR3 length: 16 residues. The CDR3 region is CTSSHTGAPHGETQYF. The CDR3 DNA reads TGTACCAGCAGTCACACAGGGGCACCCCACGGGGAGACCCAGTACTTC.